Described below is a single T cell receptor (beta chain) sequence and its context. These data belong to a study of blood T cell repertoires in COVID-19. Study in general: PBMCs, B-cell-depleted T cells, or T cells provided the cDNA or gDNA that made up the material.

The CDR3 has 14 amino acids. Germline loops: CDR1 MNHNS, CDR2 SASEGT. V was pared by 3 bases and J by 0 bases, with 6 bases between. Assay: immunoSEQ multiplex PCR; the TCRdb copy retains only in-frame clones and omits some. The table includes 17,000 or so clones, around 82% detected once. The receptor's source is a man aged 35-49 years with active or convalescent COVID-19. What was sequenced was peripheral blood. V gene TRBV6-1 combines with J gene TRBJ1-3; D gene unclear. The CDR3 region is CASSDSPSGNTIYF. The CDR3 DNA reads as TGTGCCAGCAGTGATAGCCCCTCTGGAAACACCATATATTTT.